This TCR beta chain was documented in a study of T cells in Graves' hyperthyroidism and ophthalmopathy. In the case of this clonotype: One end of the junction does not line up with germline, which may come from a read error.

There were TCR beta CDR3 regions amplified from RNA transcripts. The TCR CDR3 first-round RT-PCR relied on the HTBI primer set. TCRdb reprocessed the multiplex PCR reads via MiXCR and lists one record per CDR3 protein. Among 700,000 or so distinct CDR3 sequences listed, about 14% were seen once. Exclusions: uncontrolled infection, other autoimmune disease, pregnancy, lactation. The germline V gene encodes CDR1 MGHDK and CDR2 SYGVNS. There are 14 residues in the CDR3. Sequenced input: blood. The rearrangement links TRBV25-1 to TRBJ1-1; TRBD1 agrees at 8 bases. The origin of this receptor is a woman between 45 and 60 years old with Graves' ophthalmopathy. The CDR3 loop reads CAGRRTGRLTEAFF. As DNA, the CDR3 is TGTGCCGGCAGACGGACAGGGAGACTCACTGAAGCTTTCTTT.